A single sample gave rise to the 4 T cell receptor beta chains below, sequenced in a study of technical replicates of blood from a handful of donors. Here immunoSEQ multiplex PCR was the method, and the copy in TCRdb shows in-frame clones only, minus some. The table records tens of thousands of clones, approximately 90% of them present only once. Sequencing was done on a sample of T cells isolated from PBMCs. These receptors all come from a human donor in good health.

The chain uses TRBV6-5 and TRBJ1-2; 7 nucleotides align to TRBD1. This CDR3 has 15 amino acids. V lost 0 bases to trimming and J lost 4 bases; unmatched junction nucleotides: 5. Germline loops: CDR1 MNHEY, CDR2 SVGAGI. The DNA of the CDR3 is TGTGCCAGCAGTTACTCGGCAGGGGGAGTCTATGGCTACACCTTC. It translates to CASSYSAGGVYGYTF.

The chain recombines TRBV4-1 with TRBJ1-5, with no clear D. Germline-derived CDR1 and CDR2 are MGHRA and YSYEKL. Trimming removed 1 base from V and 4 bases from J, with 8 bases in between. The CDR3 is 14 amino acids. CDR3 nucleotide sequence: TGCGCCAGCAGCCAAGGGAACGGGAATCAGCCCCAGCATTTT. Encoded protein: CASSQGNGNQPQHF.

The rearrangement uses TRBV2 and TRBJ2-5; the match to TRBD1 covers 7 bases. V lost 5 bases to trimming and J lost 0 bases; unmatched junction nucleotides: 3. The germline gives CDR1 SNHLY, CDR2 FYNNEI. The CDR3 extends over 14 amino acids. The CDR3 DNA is TGTGCCAGCAGTTTGGACAGGTACCAAGAGACCCAGTACTTC. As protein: CASSLDRYQETQYF.

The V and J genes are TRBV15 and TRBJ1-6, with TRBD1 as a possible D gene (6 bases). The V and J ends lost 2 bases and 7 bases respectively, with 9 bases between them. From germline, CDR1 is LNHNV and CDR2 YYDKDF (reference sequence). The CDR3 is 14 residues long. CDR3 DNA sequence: TGTGCCACCAGCAGAAATACAGGGAATTCACCCCTCCACTTT. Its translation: CATSRNTGNSPLHF.